This T cell receptor (beta chain) was documented in a study of T cell responses to AZD1222 COVID-19 vaccine. Repertoires were generated with immunoSEQ multiplex PCR, while TCRdb's copy carries only in-frame clones and drops some. Of about 150,000 clones in the sample, about 89% were seen once. Germline values: CDR1 MNHEY, CDR2 SVGEGT. There are 17 residues in the CDR3. The V and J ends lost 2 bases and 6 bases, in that order; junction bases with no gene match: 9. Note on this clone: Its antigen is as yet unknown.

Some second doses came at about 4 weeks and others at about 12 weeks; these were pooled. Broader study findings: Two AZD1222 administrations were followed by greater Spike-specific TCR breadth and depth. Only a handful of people who got AZD1222 tested seropositive at baseline.

The chain has TRBV6-2 or TRBV6-3 and TRBJ2-3; 12 nucleotides align to TRBD2. The specimen comprised peripheral blood, sampled 28 days after the second AZD1222 dose. This receptor was taken from an adult who received the AZD1222 COVID-19 vaccine. DNA for the CDR3: TGTGCCAGCAGTTACATTCCGGCTAGCGGGAGGGCCGATACGCAGTATTTT. Its translation: CASSYIPASGRADTQYF.